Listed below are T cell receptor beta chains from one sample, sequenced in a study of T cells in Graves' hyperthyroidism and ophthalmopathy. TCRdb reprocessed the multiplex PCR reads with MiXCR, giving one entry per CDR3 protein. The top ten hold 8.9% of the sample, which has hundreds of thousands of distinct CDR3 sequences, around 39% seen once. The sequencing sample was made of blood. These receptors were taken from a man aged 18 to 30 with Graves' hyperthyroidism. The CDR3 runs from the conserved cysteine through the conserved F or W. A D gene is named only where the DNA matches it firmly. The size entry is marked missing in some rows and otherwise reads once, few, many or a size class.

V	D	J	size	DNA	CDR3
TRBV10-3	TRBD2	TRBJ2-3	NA	TGTGCCAGCAGTGAAGTGGCTAGCGGGGGGGATACGCAGTATTTT	CASSEVASGGDTQYF
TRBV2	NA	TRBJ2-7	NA	TGTGCCAGCAGTGTGGGATTAAACTACGAGCAGTACTTC	CASSVGLNYEQYF
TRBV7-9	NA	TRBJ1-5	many	TGTGCCAGCAGCTTGAACGGTCATAGCAATCAGCCCCAGCATTTT	CASSLNGHSNQPQHF
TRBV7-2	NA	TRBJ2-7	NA	TGTGCCAGCAGCTCAGGGCCGGACGGTGTGGAGCAGTACTTC	CASSSGPDGVEQYF
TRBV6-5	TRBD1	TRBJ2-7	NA	TGTGCCAGCAGCTCCCCTCTGGCGGACAGGGGCTACGAGCAGTACTTC	CASSSPLADRGYEQYF
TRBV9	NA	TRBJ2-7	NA	TGTGCCAGCAGCGTTCGGGACTCAACCACCTACGAGCAGTACTTC	CASSVRDSTTYEQYF
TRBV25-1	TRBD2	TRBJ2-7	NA	TGTGCCAGCAGTGAAACCAGGGAGGGTTACGAGCAGTACTTC	CASSETREGYEQYF
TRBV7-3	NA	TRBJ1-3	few	TGTGCCAGCAGTCCCCTGGAAAACACCATATATTTT	CASSPLENTIYF
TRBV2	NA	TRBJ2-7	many	TGTGCCAGCAGTGAACAGCTCGACGAGCAGTACTTC	CASSEQLDEQYF
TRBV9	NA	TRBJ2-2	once	TGTGCCAGCAGTCCGGGGCCGCCGGCCGGGGAGCTGTTTTTT	CASSPGPPAGELFF
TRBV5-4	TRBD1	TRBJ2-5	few	TGTGCCAGCAGCGCAGTATCCGGGACAGGGCCATCGTTAACCCAGTACTTC	CASSAVSGTGPSLTQYF
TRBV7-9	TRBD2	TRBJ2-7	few	TGTGCCAGCAGCCAACTAGCGCCGGCCTACGAGCAGTACTTC	CASSQLAPAYEQYF
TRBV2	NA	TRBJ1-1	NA	TGTGCCAGCAGTACCGATAATATCAGGGAAACTGAAGCTTTCTTT	CASSTDNIRETEAFF
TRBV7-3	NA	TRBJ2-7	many	TGTGCCAGCAGCTTAGGCGGCAGCGACGAGCAGTACTTC	CASSLGGSDEQYF
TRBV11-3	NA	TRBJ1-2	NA	TGTGCCAGCACCCCTGGGGGTGGAGGCTACACCTTC	CASTPGGGGYTF
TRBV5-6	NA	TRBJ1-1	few	TGTGCCAGCAGCTTAGAACCGAGTTATGAAGCTTTCTTT	CASSLEPSYEAFF
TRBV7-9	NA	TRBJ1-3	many	TGTGCCAGCAGCCTACTGGGTCGTGTTGGGAGAAACACCATATATTTT	CASSLLGRVGRNTIYF
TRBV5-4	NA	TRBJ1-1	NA	TGTGCCAGCAGCCCGGGTGGGGGCGCGAACACTGAAGCTTTCTTT	CASSPGGGANTEAFF
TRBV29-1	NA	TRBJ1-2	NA	TGCAGCGTCGGGCCTGGCTACACCTTC	CSVGPGYTF
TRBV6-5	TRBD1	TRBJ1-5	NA	TGTGCCAGCACGGGACAGGGAGGGGCGAGCAATCAGCCCCAGCATTTT	CASTGQGGASNQPQHF
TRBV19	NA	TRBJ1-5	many	TGTGCCAGTAGTATAGGTTACGGGGCCGATCAGCCCCAGCATTTT	CASSIGYGADQPQHF
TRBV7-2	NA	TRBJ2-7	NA	TGTGCCAGCAGCTTTACGGACACCTTCTACGAGCAGTACTTC	CASSFTDTFYEQYF
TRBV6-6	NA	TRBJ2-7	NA	TGTGCCAGCAGGGGTTTCTCCAGTTTCTCCTACGAGCAGTACTTC	CASRGFSSFSYEQYF
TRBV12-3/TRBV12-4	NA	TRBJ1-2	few	TGTGCCAGCACCTCTCAGGTCGGGAACTATGGCTACACCTTC	CASTSQVGNYGYTF
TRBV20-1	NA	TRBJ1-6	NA	TGCAGTGCTAGACGGGGGTATAATTCACCCCTCCACTTT	CSARRGYNSPLHF
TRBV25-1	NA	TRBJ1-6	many	TGTGCCAGCAGTGAATTAGGGGCAGGGATTAGCTCCTATAATTCACCCCTCCACTTT	CASSELGAGISSYNSPLHF
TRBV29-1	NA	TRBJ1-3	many	TGCAGCGTTGAAGAGGGCCTCAGAAACACCATATATTTT	CSVEEGLRNTIYF
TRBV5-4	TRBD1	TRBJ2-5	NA	TGTGCCAGCAGCTTGGGCTGGGTACAGGGGGAGACCCAGTACTTC	CASSLGWVQGETQYF
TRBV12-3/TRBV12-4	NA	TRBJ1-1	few	TGTGCCAGCAGTATCGACAGTTTACGCACTGAAGCTTTCTTT	CASSIDSLRTEAFF
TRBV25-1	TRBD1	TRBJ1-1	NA	TGTGCCAGCAGAGACCGGGACAGAGCTTTTGAAGCTTTCTTT	CASRDRDRAFEAFF
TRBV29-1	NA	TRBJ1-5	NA	TGCAGCGTTGAACCCCAGCATTTT	CSVEPQHF